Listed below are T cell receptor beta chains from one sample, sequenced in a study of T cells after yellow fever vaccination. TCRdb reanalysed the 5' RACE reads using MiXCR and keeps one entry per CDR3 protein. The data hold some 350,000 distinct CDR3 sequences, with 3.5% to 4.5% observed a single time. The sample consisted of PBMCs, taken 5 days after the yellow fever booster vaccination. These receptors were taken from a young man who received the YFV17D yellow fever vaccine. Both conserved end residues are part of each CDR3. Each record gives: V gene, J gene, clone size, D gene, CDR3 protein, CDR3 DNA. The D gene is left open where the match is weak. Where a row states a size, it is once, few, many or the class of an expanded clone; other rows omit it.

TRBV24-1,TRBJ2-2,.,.,CATSGGWGNTGELFF,TGTGCCACCAGTGGCGGCTGGGGGAACACCGGGGAGCTGTTTTTT
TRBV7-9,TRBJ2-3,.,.,CASSHQPDSTDTQYF,TGTGCCAGCAGCCACCAACCCGACTCTACCGATACGCAGTATTTT
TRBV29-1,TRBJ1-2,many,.,CSVDLRGAKVDGYTF,TGCAGCGTTGACCTTCGGGGGGCGAAGGTTGATGGCTACACCTTC
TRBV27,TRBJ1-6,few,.,CASSSYRIDNSPLHF,TGTGCCAGCAGTTCCTACAGGATTGATAATTCACCCCTCCACTTT
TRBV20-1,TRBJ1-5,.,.,CSALGSNQPQHF,TGCAGTGCTCTGGGTAGCAATCAGCCCCAGCATTTT
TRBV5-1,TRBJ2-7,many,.,CASSLYYEQYF,TGCGCCAGCAGCCTATACTACGAGCAGTACTTC
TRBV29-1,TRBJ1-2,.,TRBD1,CSVDIGDRLGYTF,TGCAGCGTTGATATCGGGGACAGGTTAGGCTACACCTTC
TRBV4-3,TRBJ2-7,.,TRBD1,CASSQGQGAWVEQYF,TGCGCCAGCAGCCAAGGACAGGGGGCTTGGGTCGAGCAGTACTTC
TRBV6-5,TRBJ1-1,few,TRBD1,CASSLQGPVPTEAFF,TGTGCCAGCAGCCTACAGGGGCCCGTCCCCACTGAAGCTTTCTTT
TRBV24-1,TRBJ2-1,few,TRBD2,CATSDDMGLAGTYNEQFF,TGTGCCACCAGTGATGATATGGGACTAGCGGGGACCTACAATGAGCAGTTCTTC
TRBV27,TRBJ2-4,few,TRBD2,CASSLRTSLNIQYF,TGTGCCAGCAGTCTCAGGACTAGTCTAAACATTCAGTACTTC
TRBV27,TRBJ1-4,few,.,CASSFWGTNEKLFF,TGTGCCAGCAGTTTTTGGGGAACTAATGAAAAACTGTTTTTT
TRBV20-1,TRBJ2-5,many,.,CSARGGNEGRTQYF,TGCAGTGCTAGGGGGGGAAACGAGGGAAGGACCCAGTACTTC
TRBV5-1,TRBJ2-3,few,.,CASSIGPQGDTQYF,TGCGCCAGCAGCATAGGACCCCAGGGAGATACGCAGTATTTT
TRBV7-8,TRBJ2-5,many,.,CASSRRAGRKETQYF,TGTGCCAGCAGCCGGAGGGCAGGGCGGAAAGAGACCCAGTACTTC
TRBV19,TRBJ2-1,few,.,CASSIFTGGHNEQFF,TGTGCCAGTAGTATCTTCACCGGCGGCCACAATGAGCAGTTCTTC
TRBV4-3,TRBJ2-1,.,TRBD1,CASSQDDPGQGAHRQGNEQFF,TGCGCCAGCAGCCAAGATGACCCGGGACAGGGGGCCCACCGACAGGGCAATGAGCAGTTCTTC
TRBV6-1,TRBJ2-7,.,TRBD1,CASSARDRVYEQYF,TGTGCCAGCAGTGCTAGGGACAGGGTTTACGAGCAGTACTTC
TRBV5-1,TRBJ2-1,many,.,CASSDRQLLSYNEQFF,TGCGCCAGCAGCGACCGACAGCTCCTCTCCTACAATGAGCAGTTCTTC
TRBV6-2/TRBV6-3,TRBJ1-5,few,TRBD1,CASRTGTGKRAQHF,TGTGCCAGCAGGACGGGGACAGGGAAGAGGGCCCAGCATTTT
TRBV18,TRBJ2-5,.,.,CASSTEIRETQYF,TGTGCCAGCTCGACAGAGATTCGCGAGACCCAGTACTTC
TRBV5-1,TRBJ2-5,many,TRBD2,CASSFSGGETQYF,TGCGCCAGCAGCTTTAGCGGGGGAGAGACCCAGTACTTC
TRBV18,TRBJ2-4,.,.,CASSPGYSKNIQYF,TGTGCCAGCTCACCAGGGTATTCCAAAAACATTCAGTACTTC
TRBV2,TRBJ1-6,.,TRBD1,CASSDSTVTGGYSPLHF,TGTGCCAGCAGTGATTCGACGGTGACAGGGGGTTATTCACCCCTCCACTTT
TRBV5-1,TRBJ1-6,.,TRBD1,CASSSDRGDSPLHF,TGCGCCAGCAGCTCGGACAGGGGGGATTCACCCCTCCACTTT
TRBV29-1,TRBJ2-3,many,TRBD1,CSALTGATDTQYF,TGCAGCGCCCTCACAGGGGCCACAGATACGCAGTATTTT
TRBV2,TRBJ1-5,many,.,CASSLDPGTNQPQHF,TGTGCCAGCAGTCTAGACCCGGGAACTAATCAGCCCCAGCATTTT
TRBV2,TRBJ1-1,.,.,CASTVQGGSTEAFF,TGTGCCAGCACCGTACAGGGAGGGAGCACTGAAGCTTTCTTT
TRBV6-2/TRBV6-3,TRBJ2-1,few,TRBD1,CASTDRVGDEQFF,TGTGCCAGCACCGACAGGGTTGGGGATGAGCAGTTCTTC
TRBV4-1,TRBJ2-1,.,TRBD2,CASSHGLAGGGEQFF,TGCGCCAGCAGCCACGGACTAGCGGGGGGAGGTGAGCAGTTCTTC
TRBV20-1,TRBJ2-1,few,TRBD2,CSARGRAASSYNEQFF,TGCAGTGCTAGGGGGAGGGCCGCTAGTTCCTACAATGAGCAGTTCTTC
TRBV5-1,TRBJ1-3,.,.,CASSKGQPSGNTIYF,TGCGCCAGCAGCAAAGGACAGCCCTCTGGAAACACCATATATTTT
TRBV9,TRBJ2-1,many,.,CASSVRPGPLSYNEQFF,TGTGCCAGCAGCGTCCGACCGGGACCCCTCTCCTACAATGAGCAGTTCTTC
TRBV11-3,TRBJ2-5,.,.,CASSLDGGSQETQYF,TGTGCCAGCAGCTTAGATGGAGGCAGCCAAGAGACCCAGTACTTC
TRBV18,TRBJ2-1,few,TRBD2,CASSPHTSGTYNEQFF,TGTGCCAGCTCACCGCACACTAGCGGGACCTACAATGAGCAGTTCTTC
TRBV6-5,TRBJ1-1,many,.,CASSYSITGTYRAFF,TGTGCCAGCAGTTACTCGATTACGGGGACTTATAGGGCTTTCTTT
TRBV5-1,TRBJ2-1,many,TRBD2,CASSLAPTSGVNEQFF,TGCGCCAGCAGCTTGGCTCCAACTAGCGGGGTCAATGAGCAGTTCTTC
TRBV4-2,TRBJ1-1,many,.,CASSLTQNTEAFF,TGTGCCAGCAGCCTAACACAGAACACTGAAGCTTTCTTT
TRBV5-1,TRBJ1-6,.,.,CASSFVGGSDSPLHF,TGCGCCAGCAGCTTCGTCGGGGGCTCGGATTCACCCCTCCACTTT
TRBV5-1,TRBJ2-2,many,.,CASSPFAGGTGELFF,TGCGCCAGCAGCCCGTTCGCGGGCGGCACCGGGGAGCTGTTTTTT
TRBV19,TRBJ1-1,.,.,CASSIGINRGTEAFF,TGTGCCAGTAGTATCGGCATTAACCGGGGAACTGAAGCTTTCTTT
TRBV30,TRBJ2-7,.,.,CAWSLGGVYEQYF,TGTGCCTGGAGCCTTGGAGGGGTCTACGAGCAGTACTTC
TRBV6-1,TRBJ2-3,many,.,CASSEDVRGSQYF,TGTGCCAGCAGTGAAGACGTCAGGGGATCGCAGTATTTT
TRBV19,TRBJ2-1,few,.,CASSIDNAGEANEQFF,TGTGCCAGTAGTATTGATAATGCAGGGGAGGCAAATGAGCAGTTCTTC